This T cell receptor (beta chain) was documented in a study of blood T cell repertoires in COVID-19 (dated by TCRdb to 2020 to 2021). Turning to the overall study: Collaborator samples came from the United States, Italy and Spain and covered acute and convalescent phases of COVID-19. The prospective study material was composed of cDNA or gDNA derived from T cells, B-cell-depleted T cells, or PBMCs. Where available, HLA class I and class II types were obtained from metadata supplied by the sample provider rather than from assay-based typing. Samples were obtained from the ongoing ImmuneRACE study (first 160 participants) and from 950 to 1,500 subjects provided by 6 global collaborators. The repertoires were released in a freely available public database intended as a resource for research on the immune response to SARS-CoV-2. Sample metadata almost always included a de-identified subject ID, COVID-19 status, age in years and sex. Subjects who had been exposed to COVID-19, were actively infected with it, or had recovered from it provided the deeply sampled blood TCRbeta repertoires that made up the dataset. Overall study results and their limits: The quantity of clinical and demographic metadata differed by source and by participant and was supplied without curation.

TCRbeta CDR3 regions were amplified from genomic DNA by means of the immunoSEQ Assay, a bias-controlled multiplex PCR. As for how the authors treated the data: Nucleated cell counts per sample were estimated from amplification of reference gene primers within the assay. Sequence reads were collapsed and filtered to measure the absolute abundance of every unique TCRbeta CDR3 rearrangement. For each sample, productive Simpson clonality was calculated by taking the square root of Simpson's diversity index across productive rearrangements. TCRdb stores this immuneACCESS table with in-frame sequences only. Part of the clones is absent; in the studies checked, under half of the shortfall reflects unresolved V genes, and no reason is known for the rest. The V and J calls and clone size are taken from that table; D and trimming were inferred from the DNA. This sample comprises 100,000 to 150,000 clones, more than 75% of them detected only once. Roughly 2.5% of the sample rests with the top ten.

This clone appeared a few times. Which antigen it targets is not known. No clone much larger than this one lies a single base away; base qualities are absent. Collaborating institutions collected whole blood in K2EDTA tubes following their own protocols. For TCRbeta analysis, collaborators shipped samples in one of three forms: frozen whole blood, isolated PBMCs, or DNA extracted from either of those sample types. The material sequenced was peripheral blood. The TCR sequence derives from a man between 50 and 59 years old with active COVID-19.

The CDR3 protein is CASSLEGRQPQHF. The nucleotides read TGCGCCAGCAGCTTGGAGGGGCGGCAGCCCCAGCATTTT. Recombination connected TRBV5-1 to TRBJ1-5; the D gene is perhaps TRBD1, on 5 matching bases. The V end loses 0 bases and the J end loses 7 bases, and a stretch of 8 bases separates them. Its CDR3 holds 13 amino acids, cysteine through phenylalanine. The DNA shown is the 39-base CDR3, in frame from base 1. Looking up the germline V gene yields CDR1 SGHRS and CDR2 YFSETQ. Reference TRBV5-1 and TRBJ1-5 genes cover what lies past the CDR3, so the full variable domain is KAGVTQTPRYLIKTRGQQVTLSCSPISGHRSVSWYQQTPGQGLQFLFEYFSETQRNKGNFPGRFSGRQFSNSRSEMNVSTLELGDSALYLCASSLEGRQPQHFGDGTRLSIL.